The present TCR beta chain was sequenced within a study of shared clonotypes between healthy human individuals. Germline CDR1 GTSNPN, CDR2 SVGIG (reference sequence). The V end lost 8 bases, the J end lost 2 bases, and 18 bases lay between the germline ends. This CDR3 comprises 15 residues. With regard to this clone: Its antigen is unidentified.

Study findings and constraints: Larger estimated richness was generally seen in naive subsets than in memory subsets. A small donor pool kept down the genetic and exposure-history diversity that was represented.

The run depth of the assay was deep. Original data processing: ImmunoSEQ sequences covered only the junction and lacked quality scores; filtering therefore differed. Assay: immunoSEQ multiplex PCR; the TCRdb copy retains only in-frame clones and omits some. V and J calls and clone size are those listed in that table; D and trimming were worked out from the DNA. Of 2 million or so clones detected, around 95% appear once; the ten largest clones hold more than 0.1%. The TCR sequence derives from a young man in good health. This chain joins TRBV30 and TRBJ2-2, with D possibly matching TRBD2 (5 bases). The specimen was naive CD4+ T cells sorted from blood. Documented subset: CD45RA+ positively selected. This chain's CDR3 is CARYEGKTNTGELFF. Here the CDR3 DNA reads TGTGCCCGCTACGAGGGAAAGACAAACACCGGGGAGCTGTTTTTT.